This TCR beta chain was sequenced for a study of T cells in narcolepsy (dated by TCRdb to the late 2010s). Background on the whole study: Patients with narcolepsy type 1 or type 2 (NT1, NT2) were enrolled in the study together with healthy control donors. To look for autoreactive T cells in narcolepsy patients that target self-antigens of hypocretin neurons (hypocretin, TRIB2), the study used TCR Vbeta sequencing to follow clonotypes in blood and CSF. The full study reports these points: In plots comparing CSF and blood CD4+ T cell clonotypes from the same patient, HCRT-specific and TRIB2-specific autoreactive clonotypes were highlighted. Patients and controls had similar numbers of sequenced blood memory CD4+ clonotypes, with averages of around 40,000 in patients and 33,354 in controls. Autoreactive clonotypes were reported to be detected serially in the blood of the same patients and of different patients, but not in the blood of healthy controls. No sequences matching autoreactive T cell clones were present in some of the blood memory CD4+ repertoires from patients and controls.

A note on this clone: What antigen it recognizes has not been identified. Per-base quality was not reported, and no clone a single base away is much larger than it.

The CDR1 and CDR2 encoded by the germline V gene (reference sequence) are SGHKS and YYEKEE. The CDR3 starts with the cysteine, ends with the phenylalanine, and has 16 residues. The kept DNA is CDR3 alone, 48 bases in frame from the first base. The V and J ends are trimmed by 1 base and 2 bases, leaving 13 bases between them. The library was obtained by the immunoSEQ multiplex PCR assay. The immuneACCESS repertoire file appears here via TCRdb, limited to in-frame rearrangements. These files lack a portion of the clones; in checked studies, under half of the deficit traces to unresolved V genes, and the cause of the others is not known. In this sample the table shows nearly 35,000 clones, approximately 80% of which occur a single time. The ten top clones hold roughly 2.1% of the sample. For TCR Vbeta sequencing, memory CD4+ T cells were sorted ex vivo from the peripheral blood of narcolepsy patients and healthy controls.

The TCR was taken from a human donor in good health. The specimen was memory (CD45RA-) CD4+ T cells from blood. In light of the paper, this sample's cell subset or site label describes: memory T cells sorted ex vivo from peripheral blood. The receptor chain draws on TRBV5-5 and TRBJ1-3; the D gene assignment is ambiguous. The CDR3 has the sequence CASSLFREYTGNTIYF. The DNA sequence follows: TGTGCCAGCAGCTTGTTCCGGGAGTACACTGGAAACACCATATATTTT. Joined to the reference TRBV5-5 and TRBJ1-3 proteins, this CDR3 gives the full variable domain: DAGVTQSPTHLIKTRGQQVTLRCSPISGHKSVSWYQQVLGQGPQFIFQYYEKEERGRGNFPDRFSARQFPNYSSELNVNALLLGDSALYLCASSLFREYTGNTIYFGEGSWLTVV.